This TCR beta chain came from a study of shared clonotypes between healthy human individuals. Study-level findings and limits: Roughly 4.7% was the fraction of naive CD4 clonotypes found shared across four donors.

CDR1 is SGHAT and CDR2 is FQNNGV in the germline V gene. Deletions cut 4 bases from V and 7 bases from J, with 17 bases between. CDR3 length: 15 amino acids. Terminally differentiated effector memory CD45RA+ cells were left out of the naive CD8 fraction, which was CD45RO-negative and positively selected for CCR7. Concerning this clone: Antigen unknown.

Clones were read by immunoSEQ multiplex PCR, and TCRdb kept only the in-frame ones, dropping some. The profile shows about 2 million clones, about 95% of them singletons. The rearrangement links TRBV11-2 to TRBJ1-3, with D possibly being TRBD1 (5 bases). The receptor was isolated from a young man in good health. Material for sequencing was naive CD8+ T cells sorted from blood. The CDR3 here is CASSSSPGLVNTIYF. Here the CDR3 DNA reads TGTGCCAGCAGCTCTTCACCAGGGCTGGTGAACACCATATATTTT.